This is a list of T cell receptor beta chains from one sample in a study of cytomegalovirus exposure and HLA in healthy donors. The repertoire was sequenced with immunoSEQ multiplex PCR; TCRdb's copy has only in-frame clones and lacks some. Among about 120,000 clones listed, about nine tenths were seen once. Sequenced material: PBMCs. Source of these receptors: a woman aged 18-35 years in good health and CMV-seronegative. Both conserved end residues are part of each CDR3. The D gene is left open where the match is weak. Only some rows state a clone size, as once, few, many or a class for expanded clones.

CDR3 protein: CSVLSGWPSYEQYF; CDR3 DNA: TGCAGCGTATTATCAGGGTGGCCGTCCTACGAGCAGTACTTC; V gene: TRBV29-1; J gene: TRBJ2-7; clone size: NA; CDR3 length: 14; D gene: NA
CDR3 protein: CASIPGTGVEKLFF; CDR3 DNA: TGTGCCAGCATCCCCGGGACAGGTGTTGAAAAACTGTTTTTT; V gene: TRBV6-1; J gene: TRBJ1-4; clone size: NA; CDR3 length: 14; D gene: TRBD1
CDR3 protein: CASSPGGGSYEQYF; CDR3 DNA: TGTGCCAGTAGTCCGGGCGGAGGGTCCTACGAGCAGTACTTC; V gene: TRBV19; J gene: TRBJ2-7; clone size: NA; CDR3 length: 14; D gene: NA
CDR3 protein: CASSPAASGRNTGELFF; CDR3 DNA: TGTGCCAGCAGCCCAGCGGCTAGCGGGAGGAACACCGGGGAGCTGTTTTTT; V gene: TRBV7-9; J gene: TRBJ2-2; clone size: once; CDR3 length: 17; D gene: TRBD2
CDR3 protein: CASSPGQGPYNEQFF; CDR3 DNA: TGCGCCAGCAGCCCCGGACAGGGGCCCTACAATGAGCAGTTCTTC; V gene: TRBV10-1; J gene: TRBJ2-1; clone size: few; CDR3 length: 15; D gene: TRBD1
CDR3 protein: CASSRLAGTEQYF; CDR3 DNA: TGTGCCAGCAGCCGACTAGCGGGAACCGAGCAGTACTTC; V gene: TRBV21-1; J gene: TRBJ2-7; clone size: NA; CDR3 length: 13; D gene: NA
CDR3 protein: CASSTGVLTTGATDTQYF; CDR3 DNA: TGTGCCAGCAGCACGGGGGTCCTCACGACGGGAGCGACAGATACGCAGTATTTT; V gene: TRBV7-9; J gene: TRBJ2-3; clone size: once; CDR3 length: 18; D gene: NA
CDR3 protein: CASSRDTEAFF; CDR3 DNA: TGTGCCAGCTCCCGGGACACTGAAGCTTTCTTT; V gene: TRBV18; J gene: TRBJ1-1; clone size: NA; CDR3 length: 11; D gene: NA
CDR3 protein: CAISEGGRSSYEQYF; CDR3 DNA: TGTGCCATCAGTGAGGGCGGGAGGTCGAGCTACGAGCAGTACTTC; V gene: TRBV10-3; J gene: TRBJ2-7; clone size: NA; CDR3 length: 15; D gene: TRBD2
CDR3 protein: CASSSDRVGRQETQYF; CDR3 DNA: TGTGCCAGCAGCAGTGACAGGGTAGGTCGGCAAGAGACCCAGTACTTC; V gene: TRBV7-9; J gene: TRBJ2-5; clone size: NA; CDR3 length: 16; D gene: TRBD1
CDR3 protein: CASSLGLAGTDTQYF; CDR3 DNA: TGCGCCAGCAGCTTAGGACTAGCGGGCACAGATACGCAGTATTTT; V gene: TRBV5-1; J gene: TRBJ2-3; clone size: NA; CDR3 length: 15; D gene: TRBD2
CDR3 protein: CASSLSTDTQYF; CDR3 DNA: TGTGCCAGCAGCTTGTCGACAGATACGCAGTATTTT; V gene: TRBV5-4; J gene: TRBJ2-3; clone size: NA; CDR3 length: 12; D gene: NA
CDR3 protein: CASSPRETQYF; CDR3 DNA: TGTGCCAGCAGCCCGAGGGAGACCCAGTACTTC; V gene: TRBV11-2; J gene: TRBJ2-5; clone size: few; CDR3 length: 11; D gene: NA
CDR3 protein: CASSLQQGSSYEQYF; CDR3 DNA: TGTGCCAGCAGCTTACAACAGGGTAGCTCCTACGAGCAGTACTTC; V gene: TRBV7-9; J gene: TRBJ2-7; clone size: NA; CDR3 length: 15; D gene: NA
CDR3 protein: CASSLTGATGELFF; CDR3 DNA: TGTGCCAGCAGCTTGACAGGGGCCACCGGGGAGCTGTTTTTT; V gene: TRBV5-4; J gene: TRBJ2-2; clone size: NA; CDR3 length: 14; D gene: TRBD1
CDR3 protein: CASSLALARSLNEQFF; CDR3 DNA: TGTGCCAGCAGCTTAGCGCTAGCGCGAAGTTTGAATGAGCAGTTCTTC; V gene: TRBV11-2; J gene: TRBJ2-1; clone size: NA; CDR3 length: 16; D gene: NA
CDR3 protein: CASSVEGQPNEKLFF; CDR3 DNA: TGTGCCAGCAGCGTAGAGGGACAGCCTAATGAAAAACTGTTTTTT; V gene: TRBV9; J gene: TRBJ1-4; clone size: NA; CDR3 length: 15; D gene: TRBD1
CDR3 protein: CSALGAANEKLFF; CDR3 DNA: TGCAGCGCCCTAGGGGCGGCTAATGAAAAACTGTTTTTT; V gene: TRBV29-1; J gene: TRBJ1-4; clone size: once; CDR3 length: 13; D gene: NA
CDR3 protein: CATAWGGDTSYEQYF; CDR3 DNA: TGTGCCACAGCTTGGGGGGGGGACACTTCCTACGAGCAGTACTTC; V gene: TRBV19; J gene: TRBJ2-7; clone size: NA; CDR3 length: 15; D gene: NA
CDR3 protein: CASSLGAGKETQYF; CDR3 DNA: TGTGCCAGCAGCTTAGGTGCGGGTAAAGAGACCCAGTACTTC; V gene: TRBV11-3; J gene: TRBJ2-5; clone size: once; CDR3 length: 14; D gene: NA
CDR3 protein: CASSYRGWTRNEQFF; CDR3 DNA: TGTGCCAGCAGTTACCGGGGGTGGACGAGGAATGAGCAGTTCTTC; V gene: TRBV28; J gene: TRBJ2-1; clone size: NA; CDR3 length: 15; D gene: NA
CDR3 protein: CASTRPPIGLAGKETQYF; CDR3 DNA: TGTGCCAGCACCCGTCCCCCCATCGGACTAGCGGGAAAAGAGACCCAGTACTTC; V gene: TRBV7-6; J gene: TRBJ2-5; clone size: NA; CDR3 length: 18; D gene: TRBD2